A single sample gave rise to the 24 T cell receptor beta chains below, sequenced in a study of T cell responses to AZD1222 COVID-19 vaccine. TCRdb keeps only in-frame clones here, not all; method: immunoSEQ multiplex PCR. The table lists more than 95,000 clones, roughly nine tenths of them singletons, with more than 1.5% in the top ten. The sequencing here drew on peripheral blood, taken 28 days after the second AZD1222 dose. These receptor sequences come from an adult who received the AZD1222 COVID-19 vaccine.

This clone has just one count. The rearrangement uses TRBV27 and TRBJ2-1; TRBD1 aligns across 10 bases. The CDR3 has 17 amino acids. The germline V gene has CDR1 MNHEY and CDR2 SMNVEV (reference sequence). The V and J ends lost 0 bases and 6 bases, in that order; junction bases with no gene match: 8. The CDR3: CASSLSGGDRGLNEQFF. Here the CDR3 DNA reads TGTGCCAGCAGTTTATCTGGTGGGGACAGGGGCCTCAATGAGCAGTTCTTC.

The chain carries TRBV29-1 and TRBJ1-1; D is unclear. V was clipped by 4 bases and J by 1 base, with 4 bases between them. Per the germline V gene, CDR1 is SQVTM and CDR2 is ANQGSEA. The CDR3 is made up of 11 amino acids. CDR3 sequence (DNA): TGCAGCGTTGCGTGGAACACTGAAGCTTTCTTT. This sequence encodes CSVAWNTEAFF.

This chain connects TRBV18 to TRBJ2-3, with a possible D match to TRBD2 (6 bases). V lost 1 base, J lost 4 bases, and 12 bases lay in between. Germline CDR1 and CDR2: KGHSH and LQKENI. The CDR3 has 15 residues. This CDR3 is CASSPLGSGSDTQYF. The CDR3 DNA reads TGTGCCAGCTCACCACTCGGGAGTGGGTCAGATACGCAGTATTTT.

The rearrangement uses TRBV15 and TRBJ2-5, with 7 bases that match TRBD2. V dropped 8 bases and J dropped 0; count of bases not matched to a gene: 0. Germline CDR1 and CDR2: LNHNV and YYDKDF (reference sequence). CDR3 length: 12 residues. The CDR3 nucleotides are TGTGCCACCGGACTAGACCAAGAGACCCAGTACTTC. Its translation is CATGLDQETQYF.

The chain has TRBV2 and TRBJ1-2; D remains ambiguous. Deletions cut 0 bases from V and 2 bases from J, with 16 bases between. This CDR3 comprises 17 residues. CDR1 is SNHLY and CDR2 is FYNNEI in the germline V gene. This CDR3 is CASSEAATAAVNYGYTF. Written as DNA, the CDR3 is TGTGCCAGCAGTGAAGCGGCAACGGCGGCTGTCAACTATGGCTACACCTTC.

The chain is built from TRBV9 and TRBJ2-7; the D gene could be TRBD1 or TRBD2 (5 bases each). V dropped 2 bases and J dropped 0 bases, with 15 bases sitting between them. Germline assignment: CDR1 SGDLS and CDR2 YYNGEE. The CDR3 extends over 16 amino acids. The CDR3 spells CASSVNRDLSSYEQYF. The CDR3 DNA follows: TGTGCCAGCAGCGTGAACCGGGACCTCAGCTCCTACGAGCAGTACTTC.

The chain employs TRBV9 and TRBJ1-2; D ambiguous. The CDR3 consists of 15 residues. V was pared by 4 bases and J by 4 bases, with 17 bases between. Germline V CDR1 and CDR2: SGDLS, YYNGEE. Here the CDR3 DNA reads TGTGCCAGCAGCCCGAGTCGGGATGAGGTCTATGGCTACACCTTC. This encodes CASSPSRDEVYGYTF.

The rearrangement links TRBV2 to TRBJ1-1; D uncertain. The length of the CDR3 is 13 residues. Per the germline V gene, CDR1 is SNHLY and CDR2 is FYNNEI. Between the trimmed V and J ends, which lost 6 bases and 10 bases, there was a span of 18 bases. CDR3: CASSAAILPAAFF. DNA of the CDR3: TGTGCCAGCAGCGCTGCCATCCTACCTGCAGCTTTCTTT.

CDR3 nucleotide sequence: TGTGCCAGTCCGGGACATACGAACACCGGGGAGCTGTTTTTT. It codes for CASPGHTNTGELFF. V gene TRBV6-5 combines with J gene TRBJ2-2, with D possibly being TRBD1 (6 bases). CDR1 is MNHEY, CDR2 SVGAGI, per germline. This CDR3 region has 14 residues. Trimming removed 9 bases from V and 0 bases from J, with 11 bases in between.

The J gene is TRBJ1-1, the V gene TRBV28; D is undetermined. Looked up from germline, CDR1 is MDHEN and CDR2 is SYDVKM. The V and J ends lost 1 base and 5 bases respectively, with 11 bases between them. CDR3 size: 14 residues. The chain's CDR3 is CASSLYNSRTEAFF. The CDR3 DNA sequence: TGTGCCAGCAGTTTATATAACAGTCGGACTGAAGCTTTCTTT. Based on the CDR3 plus reference TRBV28 and TRBJ1-1, the full variable domain is DVKVTQSSRYLVKRTGEKVFLECVQDMDHENMFWYRQDPGLGLRLIYFSYDVKMKEKGDIPEGYSVSREKKERFSLILESASTNQTSMYLCASSLYNSRTEAFFGQGTRLTVV.

This rearrangement joins TRBV10-3 to TRBJ1-2, with D possibly TRBD1 on 5 matching bases. The germline V gene encodes CDR1 ENHRY and CDR2 SYGVKD. The CDR3 spans 14 residues. The V end was cut by 2 bases, the J end by 2 bases, with 9 bases between. The CDR3 nucleotides read TGTGCCATCAGTGAGGCAGGGAAGAACTATGGCTACACCTTC. Encoded protein: CAISEAGKNYGYTF.

This chain joins TRBV28 and TRBJ1-3, with D tentatively TRBD1 (6 bases). Trimming took 3 bases from V and 3 from J, leaving 9 bases between them. CDR3 length: 14 residues. Per germline, CDR1 MDHEN and CDR2 SYDVKM. The CDR3 sequence is CASSFQGFGNTIYF. For the CDR3, the DNA is TGTGCCAGCAGTTTCCAGGGGTTTGGAAACACCATATATTTT. The whole variable domain, filled in from reference TRBV28 and TRBJ1-3, reads DVKVTQSSRYLVKRTGEKVFLECVQDMDHENMFWYRQDPGLGLRLIYFSYDVKMKEKGDIPEGYSVSREKKERFSLILESASTNQTSMYLCASSFQGFGNTIYFGEGSWLTVV.

Concerning this clone: At the DNA level, this CDR3 is encoded by other sequences in the same sample as well. The chain has TRBV30 and TRBJ1-3, with a possible D match to TRBD1 (5 bases). Germline assignment: CDR1 GTSNPN and CDR2 SVGIG (reference sequence). Trimming took off 0 bases at V and 5 bases at J, with 8 bases between the two ends. The CDR3 contains 13 residues. The CDR3 DNA sequence: TGTGCCTGGAGTGTTTCAGGGCGAAACACCATATATTTT. Translated: CAWSVSGRNTIYF.

V usage is TRBV5-4 and J usage is TRBJ2-7; 9 bases match TRBD1. In germline, CDR1 is SGHNT, CDR2 YYREEE (reference sequence). The CDR3 runs 14 residues. V was clipped by 3 bases and J by 6 bases; unmatched bases: 7. The CDR3 loop reads CASSSRTGVVEQYF. Written as DNA, the CDR3 is TGTGCCAGCAGCTCAAGGACAGGGGTTGTCGAGCAGTACTTC.

This rearrangement joins TRBV4-2 to TRBJ2-2; D perhaps matches TRBD1 (6 bases). The germline V gene encodes CDR1 LGHNA and CDR2 YNFKEQ. The CDR3 sequence is 16 residues long. Trimming took off 0 bases at V and 4 bases at J, with 12 bases between the two ends. CDR3 DNA: TGTGCCAGCAGCCAAGAGTGGGGACACCGCACCGGGGAGCTGTTTTTT. Translating gives CASSQEWGHRTGELFF.

In this sample, this clone turned up once. The J gene is TRBJ2-3, the V gene TRBV4-1, with D unclear. This CDR3 is 15 amino acids long. Germline V CDR1 and CDR2: MGHRA, YSYEKL. V lost 0 bases and J lost 3, with 10 bases in between. CDR3 DNA: TGCGCCAGCAGCCAAGACGGCACTGCGACAGATACGCAGTATTTT. This gives the protein CASSQDGTATDTQYF.

This clone was recorded once. CDR3 nucleotides: TGTGCCAGCAGCCGGGACTTAGCCGGTGAGCAGTTCTTC. It specifies CASSRDLAGEQFF. The chain recombines TRBV3-1 (or the pseudogene TRBV3-2) with TRBJ2-1; tentative D call: TRBD2 (6 bases). There are 13 residues in the CDR3. Germline CDR1 and CDR2: LGHDT and YNNKEL (reference sequence). Trimming shortened V by 4 bases and J by 9 bases, and 13 bases separated the two germline ends.

This clone was counted once. V usage is TRBV18 and J usage is TRBJ1-1, with TRBD1 identical over 9 bases. Germline-derived CDR1 and CDR2 are KGHSH and LQKENI. Trimming at V came to 5 bases and at J to 2 bases, leaving 9 bases not matched to a gene. The CDR3 totals 16 residues. CDR3 in amino acids: CASSAGTGSFNTEAFF. CDR3 sequence (DNA): TGTGCCAGCTCAGCCGGGACAGGGTCCTTTAACACTGAAGCTTTCTTT. The variable domain in full, completed from reference TRBV18 and TRBJ1-1, reads NAGVMQNPRHLVRRRGQEARLRCSPMKGHSHVYWYRQLPEEGLKFMVYLQKENIIDESGMPKERFSAEFPKEGPSILRIQQVVRGDSAAYFCASSAGTGSFNTEAFFGQGTRLTVV.

The chain has TRBV2 and TRBJ2-7; weak D call: TRBD1 (6 bases). The CDR3 is 12 amino acids. The germline V gene encodes CDR1 SNHLY and CDR2 FYNNEI. V was trimmed by 2 bases and J by 7 bases, leaving 9 bases between them. The DNA of the CDR3 is TGTGCCAGCAGTGAACAGGGGCTGGAGCAGTACTTC. This sequence encodes CASSEQGLEQYF.

This chain joins TRBV4-1 and TRBJ1-6; 8 nucleotides agree with TRBD1. The CDR3 sequence is 16 residues long. The germline gives CDR1 MGHRA, CDR2 YSYEKL. V was clipped by 4 bases and J by 10 bases; unmatched bases: 12. The CDR3 region is CASSPESNRDRSPLHF. Here the CDR3 DNA reads TGCGCCAGCAGCCCAGAGAGCAACAGGGACAGGTCACCCCTCCACTTT.

This rearrangement joins TRBV19 to TRBJ1-1; D ambiguous. This CDR3 comprises 15 residues. Looked up from germline, CDR1 is LNHDA and CDR2 is SQIVND (reference sequence). The V end was cut by 3 bases, the J end by 0 bases, with 11 bases between. The CDR3 DNA follows: TGTGCCAGTAGTATTGTATTTAGGATGAACACTGAAGCTTTCTTT. This sequence encodes CASSIVFRMNTEAFF.

The chain is built from TRBV24-1 and TRBJ2-1, with D unresolved. CDR3 length: 11 residues. Per the germline V gene, CDR1 is KGHDR and CDR2 is SFDVKD. The ends were cut back, 1 base at V and 10 bases at J, with 4 bases in the middle. CDR3 region: CATSDLGEQFF. In DNA, the CDR3 is TGTGCCACCAGTGATTTAGGGGAGCAGTTCTTC.

This clone has only one observation. The chain uses TRBV10-3 and TRBJ2-7; possible D gene TRBD1, 6 bases. The CDR3 is made up of 14 amino acids. Trimming left V 6 bases short and J 2 bases short, with 14 bases between. Germline values: CDR1 ENHRY, CDR2 SYGVKD. CDR3: CAISAGELAYEQYF. The CDR3 bases are TGTGCCATCAGCGCAGGGGAGTTAGCCTACGAGCAGTACTTC.

This chain links TRBV5-1 with TRBJ2-5; 9 nucleotides line up with TRBD1. The CDR3 has 15 amino acids. V shed 0 bases and J 4 bases; nucleotides not matched to a gene: 4. Looked up from germline, CDR1 is SGHRS and CDR2 is YFSETQ. The CDR3 spells CASSLAGTGRETQYF. CDR3 nucleotide sequence: TGCGCCAGCAGCTTGGCCGGGACAGGGAGAGAGACCCAGTACTTC.